Listed below are T cell receptor beta chains from one sample, sequenced in a study of blood T cell repertoires in COVID-19. Sequenced by immunoSEQ multiplex PCR; TCRdb stores in-frame clones only, minus some. The profile shows tens of thousands of clones, around 86% of them singletons. Sequencing was done on a sample of peripheral blood. These receptors originate from a human donor in a cohort sampled during active COVID-19. CDR3s include the opening cysteine and the closing phenylalanine or tryptophan. The order of the fields is J gene, D gene, clone size, V gene, CDR3 length, CDR3 DNA, CDR3 protein. D genes are given only for firm matches. Not every row has a clone size; where given, it reads once, few, many or a size class.

TRBJ1-2 | NA | NA | TRBV9 | 14 | TGTGCCAGCAGCGTAGCTGTTCAGGGCGGTGGCTACACCTTC | CASSVAVQGGGYTF
TRBJ2-5 | NA | NA | TRBV7-9 | 12 | TGTGCCAGCTCGGAGGGTTCTGAGACCCAGTACTTC | CASSEGSETQYF
TRBJ2-1 | NA | once | TRBV11-3 | 15 | TGTGCCAGCAGTTACTCGTGGAGCTCCTACAATGAGCAGTTCTTC | CASSYSWSSYNEQFF
TRBJ1-6 | TRBD1 | NA | TRBV5-1 | 14 | TGCGCCAGCAGGGGACAGGGTACTAATTCACCCCTCCACTTT | CASRGQGTNSPLHF
TRBJ2-1 | TRBD2 | NA | TRBV5-1 | 14 | TGCGCCAGCAGCTTGCCGGGAGGGCCAGGTGAGCAGTTCTTC | CASSLPGGPGEQFF
TRBJ1-1 | NA | NA | TRBV18 | 15 | TGTGCCAGCTCACCACCCTCAGGGCTGAACACTGAAGCTTTCTTT | CASSPPSGLNTEAFF
TRBJ2-1 | TRBD1 | NA | TRBV11-3 | 12 | TGTGCCAGCAGCCTACAGGGGTATGAGCAGTTCTTC | CASSLQGYEQFF
TRBJ2-1 | NA | NA | TRBV5-6 | 11 | TGTGCCAGCAGCTCCACATACGAGCAGTTCTTC | CASSSTYEQFF
TRBJ1-2 | TRBD1 | NA | TRBV9 | 15 | TGTGCCAGCAGCTCGACAGGGGGGTCAGCGGGTGGCTACACCTTC | CASSSTGGSAGGYTF
TRBJ1-4 | NA | few | TRBV5-1 | 14 | TGCGCCAGCAGCTTCGCAGGGTTGAATGAAAAACTGTTTTTT | CASSFAGLNEKLFF
TRBJ1-1 | NA | NA | TRBV19 | 12 | TGTGCCAGTAGTAGGGGGGTCACTGAAGCTTTCTTT | CASSRGVTEAFF
TRBJ2-7 | NA | few | TRBV18 | 13 | TGTGCCAGCTCACCCCGTAGAGAGCACGAGCAGTACTTC | CASSPRREHEQYF
TRBJ2-2 | TRBD2 | NA | TRBV9 | 16 | TGTGCCAGCAGCGTAGGCGGGAGCCCCAACACCGGGGAGCTGTTTTTT | CASSVGGSPNTGELFF
TRBJ2-1 | NA | once | TRBV4-3 | 16 | TGCGCCAGCAGCCAAGTTAATACCGGGGCCTACAATGAGCAGTTCTTC | CASSQVNTGAYNEQFF
TRBJ2-1 | NA | NA | TRBV19 | 14 | TGTGCCAGTAGTATTCGGGGGTCCTACAATGAGCAGTTCTTC | CASSIRGSYNEQFF
TRBJ2-7 | NA | NA | TRBV9 | 15 | TGTGCCAGCAGCGTTTCGACAGGGGAGGGCTACGAGCAGTACTTC | CASSVSTGEGYEQYF
TRBJ1-5 | NA | NA | TRBV28 | 15 | TGTGCCAGCAGTTTAGTCTTCGGGAGCAATCAGCCCCAGCATTTT | CASSLVFGSNQPQHF
TRBJ2-7 | TRBD2 | NA | TRBV7-2 | 16 | TGTGCCAGCAGCGCCGGGACTAGCGGGAGTCGATACGAGCAGTACTTC | CASSAGTSGSRYEQYF
TRBJ2-7 | TRBD1 | NA | TRBV19 | 14 | TGTGCCAGTAGCCCGGGACAGGGGATTTACGAGCAGTACTTC | CASSPGQGIYEQYF
TRBJ2-1 | NA | NA | TRBV6-5 | 14 | TGTGCCAGCAAGGTAACAGGACAGTACAATGAGCAGTTCTTC | CASKVTGQYNEQFF
TRBJ2-5 | TRBD1 | NA | TRBV19 | 13 | TGTGCCAGTAGTATAAGGGGGCACGAGACCCAGTACTTC | CASSIRGHETQYF
TRBJ1-2 | TRBD1 | once | TRBV4-2 | 14 | TGTGCCAGCAGCCAAAACAGGGGAAACGATGGCTACACCTTC | CASSQNRGNDGYTF
TRBJ1-4 | TRBD1 | NA | TRBV7-8 | 15 | TGTGCCAGCAGCTTAGGGACAGGGGGGAATGAAAAACTGTTTTTT | CASSLGTGGNEKLFF
TRBJ2-7 | NA | once | TRBV3-1/TRBV3-2 | 14 | TGTGCCAGCAGCCAAGACAGGACTTCCTACGAGCAGTACTTC | CASSQDRTSYEQYF
TRBJ1-6 | NA | NA | TRBV12-5 | 14 | TGTGCTAGTGCCGCGTTCAGGGAAGATTCACCCCTCCACTTT | CASAAFREDSPLHF
TRBJ2-3 | TRBD2 | NA | TRBV19 | 18 | TGTGCCAGTAGTATTTTCGGTAAGACTAGCGGGAGGAAAGATACGCAGTATTTT | CASSIFGKTSGRKDTQYF
TRBJ2-7 | TRBD2 | NA | TRBV19 | 16 | TGTGCCAGTAGTATCTCGGGACTAGCGGGCTCCTACGAGCAGTACTTC | CASSISGLAGSYEQYF
TRBJ2-7 | TRBD1 | NA | TRBV15 | 17 | TGTGCCACCAGCAGAGATTTTCCGGGACAGTACCAACGAGTGCAGTACTTC | CATSRDFPGQYQRVQYF
TRBJ2-1 | NA | NA | TRBV3-1/TRBV3-2 | 15 | TGTGCCAGCAGCCGTCAGGGACTTGAGTGGAATGAGCAGTTCTTC | CASSRQGLEWNEQFF
TRBJ1-2 | NA | NA | TRBV7-3 | 14 | TGTGCCAGCAGCTGGCGGGGCGCTGGGCGAGGCTACACCTTC | CASSWRGAGRGYTF
TRBJ1-1 | NA | once | TRBV11-3 | 13 | TGTGCCAGCAGCTCGGGCGGGGTCACTGAAGCTTTCTTT | CASSSGGVTEAFF
TRBJ2-4 | TRBD1 | NA | TRBV5-1 | 18 | TGCGCCAGCAGCGCCGGGACAGGGGAGGCTCTGGCCAAAAACATTCAGTACTTC | CASSAGTGEALAKNIQYF
TRBJ2-3 | NA | NA | TRBV28 | 15 | TGTGCCAGCAGTTTACCTTTAGTTCACAGGGATACGCAGTATTTT | CASSLPLVHRDTQYF
TRBJ1-1 | NA | NA | TRBV28 | 14 | TGTGCCAGCAGTGGCTTGGGCGGGTTGACTGAAGCTTTCTTT | CASSGLGGLTEAFF
TRBJ2-1 | NA | few | TRBV6-9 | 17 | TGTGCCAGCGGAGGGGTAACGACAGTTTACTCCTACAATGAGCAGTTCTTC | CASGGVTTVYSYNEQFF
TRBJ2-7 | TRBD2 | NA | TRBV4-3 | 17 | TGCGCCAGCAGCCAAGATAGGACTAGCGGGGGTACCTACGAGCAGTACTTC | CASSQDRTSGGTYEQYF